The entry below describes one T cell receptor beta chain. The sample belongs to a study of shared clonotypes between healthy human individuals. Study details: Per donor, three plates held CD4 naive cells, three held CD4 memory, two held CD8 naive and one held CD8 memory.

The material for each subset, its genomic DNA, was split evenly across several immunoSEQ plates. Sequencing was performed with immunoSEQ multiplex PCR; in TCRdb, only in-frame clones are kept and a portion is missing. The sample holds fewer than 850,000 clones, roughly 70% seen once. The study separated CD4+ cells into CD45RA+ naive and CD45RA-negative memory subsets. The V gene's germline CDR1 is DFQATT and CDR2 SNEGSKA (reference sequence). Trimming took 4 bases from V and 7 from J, leaving 4 bases between them. This CDR3 comprises 9 residues. The sequenced material came from memory CD4+ T cells sorted from blood. Subset given: CD45RA-negative fraction. The genes are TRBV20-1 and TRBJ1-1; D ambiguous. The TCR originated in a woman aged 25 to 39 in good health. Written as DNA, the CDR3 is TGCAGTGCTAAAGGTGAAGCTTTCTTT. It specifies CSAKGEAFF.